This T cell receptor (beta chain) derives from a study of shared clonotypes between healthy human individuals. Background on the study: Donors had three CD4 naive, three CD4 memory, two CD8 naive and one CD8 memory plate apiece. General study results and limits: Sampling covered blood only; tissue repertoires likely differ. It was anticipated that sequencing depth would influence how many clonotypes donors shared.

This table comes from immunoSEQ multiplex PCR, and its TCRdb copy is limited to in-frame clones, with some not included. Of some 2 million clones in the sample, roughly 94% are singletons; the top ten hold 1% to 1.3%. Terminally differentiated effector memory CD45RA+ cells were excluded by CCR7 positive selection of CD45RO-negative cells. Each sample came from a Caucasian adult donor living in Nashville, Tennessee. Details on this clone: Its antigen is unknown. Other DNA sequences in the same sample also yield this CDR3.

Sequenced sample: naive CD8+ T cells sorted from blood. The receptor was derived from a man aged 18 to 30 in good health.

The CDR3: CASSPGGGEQFF. Here the CDR3 DNA reads TGTGCCAGCTCGCCAGGGGGCGGAGAGCAGTTCTTC. The V call is TRBV18, the J call TRBJ2-1; 8 nucleotides match TRBD1. The CDR3 runs to 12 residues. J gave up 10 bases and V 6 bases, and 5 bases lay outside the gene matches. From germline, CDR1 is KGHSH and CDR2 LQKENI.